The 17 T cell receptor beta chains in this list originate from one sample, sequenced in a study of T cell responses to AZD1222 COVID-19 vaccine. Produced via immunoSEQ multiplex PCR; TCRdb's table is partial and in-frame only. The repertoire holds about 120,000 clones, with approximately 88% as singletons. Sequenced material: peripheral blood, taken on day 0 of AZD1222 vaccination. The origin of the receptors is an adult in good health.

The gene calls are TRBV7-2 and TRBJ2-3, with 12 positions matching TRBD2. This CDR3 has 17 residues. Germline V lookup: CDR1 SGHTA, CDR2 FQGNSA. V trimming: 6 bases; J trimming: 0 bases; junction bases outside the gene matches: 7. The CDR3 DNA reads as TGTGCCAGCAGTTTCCTAGCGGGGGGGCCCAGCACAGATACGCAGTATTTT. As protein: CASSFLAGGPSTDTQYF.

V and J are TRBV7-8 and TRBJ2-1; D not certain. The germline gives CDR1 SGHVS, CDR2 FQNEAQ. The CDR3 totals 18 residues. V shed 5 bases and J shed 0 bases, with 20 bases lying between them. DNA of the CDR3: TGTGCCAGCAGCCTAGGTTCCCCAGCCGAAAGCTCCTACAATGAGCAGTTCTTC. Translation: CASSLGSPAESSYNEQFF.

V gene TRBV5-1 combines with J gene TRBJ1-1; D gene ambiguous. Trimming took 0 bases from V and 3 from J, leaving 15 bases between them. Germline V lookup: CDR1 SGHRS, CDR2 YFSETQ. CDR3 length: 16 residues. CDR3 loop: CASSLARRSRDTEAFF. The CDR3 nucleotides are TGCGCCAGCAGCTTGGCCCGGAGGAGTAGGGACACTGAAGCTTTCTTT.

In this sample, this clone turned up once. The chain is built from TRBV7-6 and TRBJ2-1, with no clear D. Per germline, CDR1 SGHVS and CDR2 FNYEAQ. The V end was cut by 2 bases, the J end by 0 bases, with 8 bases between. The CDR3 totals 15 residues. The DNA of the CDR3 is TGTGCCAGCAGCTTAACCGGCAGCTCCTACAATGAGCAGTTCTTC. Translating it yields CASSLTGSSYNEQFF.

J is TRBJ2-1 and V is TRBV7-2; TRBD2 matches at 7 bases. From germline, CDR1 is SGHTA and CDR2 FQGNSA. CDR3 size: 14 residues. The V and J ends lost 2 bases and 10 bases, in that order; junction bases with no gene match: 8. The CDR3 protein is CASSLTSAGGEQFF. CDR3 bases: TGTGCCAGCAGCTTAACTAGCGCCGGAGGGGAGCAGTTCTTC. Looking up the rest from reference TRBV7-2 and TRBJ2-1 gives the full variable domain: GAGVSQSPSNKVTEKGKDVELRCDPISGHTALYWYRQSLGQGLEFLIYFQGNSAPDKSGLPSDRFSAERTGGSVSTLTIQRTQQEDSAVYLCASSLTSAGGEQFFGPGTRLTVL.

The rearrangement uses TRBV5-1 and TRBJ1-1; D uncertain. CDR3 length: 14 residues. Per germline, CDR1 SGHRS and CDR2 YFSETQ. V shed 0 bases and J shed 8 bases, with 14 bases lying between them. CDR3 nucleotide sequence: TGCGCCAGCAGCTTGGTGGATAACTCCTGGGAAGCTTTCTTT. It translates to CASSLVDNSWEAFF. Full variable domain (outside the CDR3, taken from reference TRBV5-1 and TRBJ1-1): KAGVTQTPRYLIKTRGQQVTLSCSPISGHRSVSWYQQTPGQGLQFLFEYFSETQRNKGNFPGRFSGRQFSNSRSEMNVSTLELGDSALYLCASSLVDNSWEAFFGQGTRLTVV.

The chain employs TRBV9 and TRBJ2-6; possibly TRBD1 for D (6 bases). In germline, CDR1 is SGDLS, CDR2 YYNGEE. This CDR3 is 15 amino acids long. Between the trimmed V and J ends, which lost 3 bases and 7 bases, there was a span of 14 bases. The CDR3 spells CASSAGQSLANVLTF. The CDR3, as DNA: TGTGCCAGCAGCGCCGGACAGTCCCTAGCCAACGTCCTGACTTTC.

This chain links TRBV5-6 with TRBJ1-1, with D possibly being TRBD1 (5 bases). Germline V CDR1 and CDR2: SGHDT, YYEEEE. The CDR3 covers 13 residues. Trimming took 5 bases from V and 8 from J, leaving 16 bases between them. The CDR3 reads CASRLDGGNEAFF. The CDR3 coding sequence is TGTGCCAGCAGACTCGACGGGGGTAACGAAGCTTTCTTT.

V usage is TRBV19 and J usage is TRBJ1-2, with 10 nucleotides matching TRBD1. With V trimmed by 6 bases and J by 4 bases, 8 bases remained unmatched. The germline V gene encodes CDR1 LNHDA and CDR2 SQIVND (reference sequence). This CDR3 region has 15 residues. CDR3 protein: CASRDGQGGIYGYTF. CDR3 nucleotide sequence: TGTGCCAGTAGAGACGGACAGGGGGGGATCTATGGCTACACCTTC.

The chain carries TRBV9 and TRBJ1-1, with a possible D match to TRBD1 (5 bases). CDR3 length equals 14 residues. V was shortened by 3 bases and J by 6 bases, with 15 bases between the two germline ends. The germline CDR1 and CDR2 sequences are SGDLS and YYNGEE. The CDR3 reads CASSATPGHPEAFF. The DNA of the CDR3 is TGTGCCAGCAGCGCGACCCCCGGACATCCTGAAGCTTTCTTT. Full variable domain (missing parts from reference TRBV9 and TRBJ1-1): DSGVTQTPKHLITATGQRVTLRCSPRSGDLSVYWYQQSLDQGLQFLIQYYNGEERAKGNILERFSAQQFPDLHSELNLSSLELGDSALYFCASSATPGHPEAFFGQGTRLTVV.

V gene TRBV12-3 or TRBV12-4 combines with J gene TRBJ2-7; D is unresolved. Deletions cut 2 bases from V and 7 bases from J, with 12 bases between. The CDR3 sequence is 13 residues long. CDR3 sequence (DNA): TGTGCCAGCAGTTTAAGGCCCCCCGGGGAGCAGTACTTC. Its translation: CASSLRPPGEQYF.

This clone was seen once. The CDR3 region is CATMLLGGPLHF. CDR3 bases: TGTGCCACCATGCTTCTCGGGGGGCCTCTGCATTTT. The chain links TRBV27 to TRBJ1-5; D perhaps matches TRBD1 (6 bases). The CDR3 is made up of 12 amino acids. Looked up from germline, CDR1 is MNHEY and CDR2 is SMNVEV (reference sequence). V lost 10 bases, J lost 15 bases, and 22 bases lay in between.

The chain links TRBV19 to TRBJ1-3; a possible D gene is TRBD1 (5 bases). The CDR3 length is 15 residues. V was cut by 9 bases and J by 0 bases, with 15 bases left in between. In germline, CDR1 is LNHDA, CDR2 SQIVND (reference sequence). This CDR3 reads CASTSRGGSGNTIYF. The CDR3 coding sequence is TGTGCCAGCACAAGCCGGGGGGGCTCTGGAAACACCATATATTTT.

The chain carries TRBV19 and TRBJ2-2; D call uncertain. This CDR3 has 13 amino acids. Germline CDR1 and CDR2: LNHDA and SQIVND (reference sequence). V was cut by 3 bases and J by 7 bases, with 9 bases left in between. The CDR3, as DNA: TGTGCCAGTAGTATCGAAGGGCTCGGGGAGCTGTTTTTT. This codes for CASSIEGLGELFF.

This clone appeared a single time. V and J are TRBV10-3 and TRBJ1-2, with TRBD1 matching 7 bases. Trimming cost V 1 base and J 4 bases; bases outside gene matches: 9. Germline CDR1 ENHRY, CDR2 SYGVKD. This CDR3 comprises 16 residues. The CDR3 DNA reads TGTGCCATCAGTGAGTGGACGGACAGGACCGTCTATGGCTACACCTTC. It yields the protein CAISEWTDRTVYGYTF.

CDR3 protein: CASSFASGGSGDTQYF. For the CDR3, the DNA is TGTGCCAGCAGCTTCGCTAGCGGGGGGTCGGGAGATACGCAGTATTTT. V usage is TRBV7-2 and J usage is TRBJ2-3; 11 nucleotides line up with TRBD2. CDR3 length: 16 amino acids. Germline V CDR1 and CDR2: SGHTA, FQGNSA. The junction had 7 bases not matched to a gene; V was cut back by 3 bases and J by 5 bases. Complete variable domain (other parts from reference TRBV7-2 and TRBJ2-3): GAGVSQSPSNKVTEKGKDVELRCDPISGHTALYWYRQSLGQGLEFLIYFQGNSAPDKSGLPSDRFSAERTGGSVSTLTIQRTQQEDSAVYLCASSFASGGSGDTQYFGPGTRLTVL.

J is TRBJ1-5 and V is TRBV10-3, with D perhaps matching TRBD1 (6 bases). The CDR3 has 15 amino acids. The V gene lost 4 bases and the J gene lost 3 bases, with 13 bases spanning the gap. Germline CDR1 reads ENHRY; CDR2 reads SYGVKD. The CDR3 here is CAISGDKFDNQPQHF. In DNA form, the CDR3 reads TGTGCCATCAGTGGGGACAAGTTCGACAATCAGCCCCAGCATTTT.